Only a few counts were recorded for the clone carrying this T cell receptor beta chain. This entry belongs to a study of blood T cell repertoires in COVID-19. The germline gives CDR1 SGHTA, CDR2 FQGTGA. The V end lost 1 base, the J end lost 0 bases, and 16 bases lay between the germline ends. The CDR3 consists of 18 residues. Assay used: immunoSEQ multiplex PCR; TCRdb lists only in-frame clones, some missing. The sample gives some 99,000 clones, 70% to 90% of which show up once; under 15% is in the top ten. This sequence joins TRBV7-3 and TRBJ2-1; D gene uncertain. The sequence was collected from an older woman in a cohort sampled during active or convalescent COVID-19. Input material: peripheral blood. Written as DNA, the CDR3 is TGTGCCAGCAGCTTAAAACCCTCCACTTTAAGCTCCTACAATGAGCAGTTCTTC. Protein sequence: CASSLKPSTLSSYNEQFF.